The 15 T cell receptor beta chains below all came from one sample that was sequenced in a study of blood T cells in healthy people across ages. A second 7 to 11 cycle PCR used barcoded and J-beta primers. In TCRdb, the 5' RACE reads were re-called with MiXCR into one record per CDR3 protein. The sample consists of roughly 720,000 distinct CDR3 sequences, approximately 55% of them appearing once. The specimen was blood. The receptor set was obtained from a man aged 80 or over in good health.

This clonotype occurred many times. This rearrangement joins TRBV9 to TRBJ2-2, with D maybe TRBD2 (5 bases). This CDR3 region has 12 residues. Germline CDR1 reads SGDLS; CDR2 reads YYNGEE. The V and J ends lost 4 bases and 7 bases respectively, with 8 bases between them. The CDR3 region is CASSTSGGELFF. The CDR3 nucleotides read TGTGCCAGCAGCACTAGTGGCGGGGAGCTGTTTTTT.

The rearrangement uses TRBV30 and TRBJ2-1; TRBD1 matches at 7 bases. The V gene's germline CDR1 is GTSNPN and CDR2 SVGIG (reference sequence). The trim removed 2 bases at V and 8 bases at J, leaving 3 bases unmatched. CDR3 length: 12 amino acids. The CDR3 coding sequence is TGTGCCTGGAGTTCCACAGGGGATGAGCAGTTCTTC. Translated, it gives CAWSSTGDEQFF.

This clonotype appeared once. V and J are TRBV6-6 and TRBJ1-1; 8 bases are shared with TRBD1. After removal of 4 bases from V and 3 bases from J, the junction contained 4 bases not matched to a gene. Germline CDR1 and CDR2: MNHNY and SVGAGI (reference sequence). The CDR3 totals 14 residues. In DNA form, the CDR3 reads TGTGCCAGCAGTTCACAGGGGGTTTACACTGAAGCTTTCTTT. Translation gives CASSSQGVYTEAFF.

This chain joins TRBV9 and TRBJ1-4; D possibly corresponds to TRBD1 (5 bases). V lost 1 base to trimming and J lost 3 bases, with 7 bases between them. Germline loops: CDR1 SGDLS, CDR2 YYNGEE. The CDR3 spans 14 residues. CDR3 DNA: TGTGCCAGCAGCGTAAGGGGATCTAATGAAAAACTGTTTTTT. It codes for CASSVRGSNEKLFF.

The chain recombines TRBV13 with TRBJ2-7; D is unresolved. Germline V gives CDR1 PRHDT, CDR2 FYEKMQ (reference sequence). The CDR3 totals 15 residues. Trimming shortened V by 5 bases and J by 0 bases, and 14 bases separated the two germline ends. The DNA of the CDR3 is TGTGCCAGCAGCCCCTACTCCCTCGGCTCCTACGAGCAGTACTTC. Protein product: CASSPYSLGSYEQYF.

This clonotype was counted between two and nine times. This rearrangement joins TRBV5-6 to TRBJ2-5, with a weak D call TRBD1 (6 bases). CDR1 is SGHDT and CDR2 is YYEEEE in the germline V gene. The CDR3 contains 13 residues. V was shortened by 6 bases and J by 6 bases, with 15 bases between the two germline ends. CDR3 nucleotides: TGTGCCAGCACCCCCGTAGGGGGAAAGACCCAGTACTTC. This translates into CASTPVGGKTQYF.

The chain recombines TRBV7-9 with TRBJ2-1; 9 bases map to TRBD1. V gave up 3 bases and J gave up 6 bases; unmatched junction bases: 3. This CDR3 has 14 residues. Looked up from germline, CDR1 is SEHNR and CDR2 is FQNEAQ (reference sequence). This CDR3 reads CASSFGTGSNEQFF. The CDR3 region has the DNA TGTGCCAGCAGCTTCGGGACAGGGAGCAATGAGCAGTTCTTC.

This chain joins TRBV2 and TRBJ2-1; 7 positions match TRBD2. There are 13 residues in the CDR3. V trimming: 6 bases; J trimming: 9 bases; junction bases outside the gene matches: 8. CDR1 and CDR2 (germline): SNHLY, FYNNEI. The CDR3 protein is CASRTSSVGEQFF. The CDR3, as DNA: TGTGCCAGCAGGACTAGCAGCGTCGGTGAGCAGTTCTTC.

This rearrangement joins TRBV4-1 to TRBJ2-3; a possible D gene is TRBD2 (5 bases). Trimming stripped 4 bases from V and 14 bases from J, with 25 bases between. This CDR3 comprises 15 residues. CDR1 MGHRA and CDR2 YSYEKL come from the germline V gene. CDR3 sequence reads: CASSPLGQRHRYAYF. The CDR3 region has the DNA TGCGCCAGCAGCCCTCTGGGTCAGCGGCACAGATACGCGTATTTT.

The DNA for the CDR3 is TGTGCCAGCAGTTCGGGATTCCGAGAGACCCAGTACTTC. It translates to CASSSGFRETQYF. V usage is TRBV28 and J usage is TRBJ2-5; the D gene is possibly TRBD2 (5 bases). V dropped 4 bases and J dropped 4 bases, with 10 bases sitting between them. Germline lookup yields CDR1 MDHEN and CDR2 SYDVKM. This CDR3 has 13 residues. The variable domain in full, with the rest retrieved from reference TRBV28 and TRBJ2-5, is DVKVTQSSRYLVKRTGEKVFLECVQDMDHENMFWYRQDPGLGLRLIYFSYDVKMKEKGDIPEGYSVSREKKERFSLILESASTNQTSMYLCASSSGFRETQYFGPGTRLLVL.

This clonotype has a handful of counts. The DNA of the CDR3 is TGTGCCAGCAGTCCTTCGATGGATACGCAGTATTTT. Translation: CASSPSMDTQYF. The J gene is TRBJ2-3, the V gene TRBV27; no reliable D call. Trimming cost V 5 bases and J 6 bases, with 9 bases left between them. In germline, CDR1 is MNHEY, CDR2 SMNVEV (reference sequence). The CDR3 has 12 amino acids.

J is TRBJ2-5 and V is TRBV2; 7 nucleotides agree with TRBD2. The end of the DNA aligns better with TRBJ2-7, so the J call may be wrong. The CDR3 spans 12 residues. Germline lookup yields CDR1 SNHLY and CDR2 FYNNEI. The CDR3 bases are TGTGCCAGCAGTCAACTAGCGCACGAGCAGTACTTC. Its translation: CASSQLAHEQYF.

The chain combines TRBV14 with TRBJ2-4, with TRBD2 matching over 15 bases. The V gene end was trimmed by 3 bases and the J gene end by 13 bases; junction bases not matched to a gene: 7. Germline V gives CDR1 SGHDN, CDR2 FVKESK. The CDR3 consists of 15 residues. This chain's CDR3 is CASSHSGLAGGEQYF. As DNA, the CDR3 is TGTGCCAGCAGCCACTCGGGACTAGCGGGAGGTGAGCAGTACTTC.

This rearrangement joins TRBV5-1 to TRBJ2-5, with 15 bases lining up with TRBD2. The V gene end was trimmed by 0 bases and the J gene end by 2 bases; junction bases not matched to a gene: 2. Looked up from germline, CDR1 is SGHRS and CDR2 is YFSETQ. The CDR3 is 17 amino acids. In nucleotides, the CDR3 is TGCGCCAGCAGCTTGGGGGGACTAGCGGGAGGACAAGAGACCCAGTACTTC. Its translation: CASSLGGLAGGQETQYF.

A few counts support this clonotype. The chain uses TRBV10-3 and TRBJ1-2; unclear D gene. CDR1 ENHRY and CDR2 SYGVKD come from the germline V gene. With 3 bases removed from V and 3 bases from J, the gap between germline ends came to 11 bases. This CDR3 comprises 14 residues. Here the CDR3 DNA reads TGTGCCATCAGTGAATATGGGATGGACTATGGCTACACCTTC. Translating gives CAISEYGMDYGYTF.